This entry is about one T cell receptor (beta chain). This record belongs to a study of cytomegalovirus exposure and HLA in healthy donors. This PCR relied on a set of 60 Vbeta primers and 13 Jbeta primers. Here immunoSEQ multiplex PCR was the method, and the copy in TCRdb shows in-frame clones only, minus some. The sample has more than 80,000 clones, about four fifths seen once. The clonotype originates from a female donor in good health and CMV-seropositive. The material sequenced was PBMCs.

The CDR3 reads CASSRRPQGAETEAFF. DNA of the CDR3: TGTGCCAGCTCACGCCGACCCCAGGGGGCAGAGACTGAAGCTTTCTTT. V is TRBV18 and J is TRBJ1-1, with 8 bases that match TRBD1. The germline V gene encodes CDR1 KGHSH and CDR2 LQKENI. The junction had 12 bases not matched to a gene; V was cut back by 4 bases and J by 5 bases. The CDR3 runs 16 residues.